This T cell receptor beta chain appears in the sequencing data of a study of control samples from healthy donors and cancer patients. Only in-frame clones appear in the TCRdb table, and some are missing; sequencing was by immunoSEQ multiplex PCR. This sample carries approximately 130,000 clones, around 87% of them seen once, and the ten largest clones take about 3%. The CDR3 is 13 residues long. V lost 7 bases and J lost 2, with 11 bases in between. The chain links TRBV12-3 or TRBV12-4 to TRBJ1-1, with D possibly TRBD1 on 6 matching bases. The source material was blood. This clonotype was sampled from a man between 60 and 70 years old in good health. CDR3 coding DNA: TGTGCCAGCAATTCCGGGACAAACACTGAAGCTTTCTTT. It encodes CASNSGTNTEAFF.